This T cell receptor beta chain emerged from a study of cytomegalovirus exposure and HLA in healthy donors. Overall study: Caucasian-associated ancestry cluster membership applied to over 80% of 398 genotyped donors.

The V gene's germline CDR1 is SGHTA and CDR2 FQGNSA. The CDR3 sequence is 14 residues long. V shed 5 bases and J shed 0 bases, with 9 bases lying between them. PCR used 60 Vbeta primers and 13 Jbeta primers. Using immunoSEQ multiplex PCR, the repertoire was profiled, and TCRdb retains in-frame clones only, with some absent. The data show some 59,000 clones, under 90% seen once. The material sequenced was PBMCs. V gene TRBV7-2 combines with J gene TRBJ2-3; the D gene is possibly TRBD2 (6 bases). The sequence derives from a young woman in good health and CMV-seronegative. The CDR3: CASSRGLSTDTQYF. The CDR3 nucleotides are TGTGCCAGCAGCAGGGGACTCAGCACAGATACGCAGTATTTT. Together with reference TRBV7-2 and TRBJ2-3, the CDR3 gives the full variable domain: GAGVSQSPSNKVTEKGKDVELRCDPISGHTALYWYRQSLGQGLEFLIYFQGNSAPDKSGLPSDRFSAERTGGSVSTLTIQRTQQEDSAVYLCASSRGLSTDTQYFGPGTRLTVL.